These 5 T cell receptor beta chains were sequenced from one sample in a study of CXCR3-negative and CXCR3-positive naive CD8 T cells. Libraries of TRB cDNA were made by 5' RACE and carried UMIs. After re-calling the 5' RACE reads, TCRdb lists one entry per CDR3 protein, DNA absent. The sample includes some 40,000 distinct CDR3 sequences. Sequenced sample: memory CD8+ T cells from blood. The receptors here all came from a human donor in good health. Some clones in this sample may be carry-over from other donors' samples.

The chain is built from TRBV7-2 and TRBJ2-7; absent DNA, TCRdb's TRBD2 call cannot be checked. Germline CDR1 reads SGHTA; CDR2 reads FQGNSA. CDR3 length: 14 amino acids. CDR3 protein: CASSTPSGSYEQYF.

The CDR3 reads CASSTRGQGNGYTF. The gene calls are TRBV7-9 and TRBJ1-2; no DNA is available, so the TRBD1 call from TCRdb remains unchecked. Germline CDR1 reads SEHNR; CDR2 reads FQNEAQ (reference sequence). There are 14 residues in the CDR3. Using reference TRBV7-9 and TRBJ1-2 for the parts outside the CDR3, the full variable domain is DTGVSQNPRHKITKRGQNVTFRCDPISEHNRLYWYRQTLGQGPEFLTYFQNEAQLEKSRLLSDRFSAERPKGSFSTLEIQRTEQGDSAMYLCASSTRGQGNGYTFGSGTRLTVV.

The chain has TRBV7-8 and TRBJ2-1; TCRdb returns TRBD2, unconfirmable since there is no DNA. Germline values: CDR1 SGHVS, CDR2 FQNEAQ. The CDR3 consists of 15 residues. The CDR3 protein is CASSSGLAGHNEQFF. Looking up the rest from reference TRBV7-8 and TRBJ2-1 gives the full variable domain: GAGVSQSPRYKVAKRGQDVALRCDPISGHVSLFWYQQALGQGPEFLTYFQNEAQLDKSGLPSDRFFAERPEGSVSTLKIQRTQQEDSAVYLCASSSGLAGHNEQFFGPGTRLTVL.

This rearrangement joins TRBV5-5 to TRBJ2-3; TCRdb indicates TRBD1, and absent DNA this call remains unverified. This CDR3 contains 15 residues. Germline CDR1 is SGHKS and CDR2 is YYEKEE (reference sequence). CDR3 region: CASSFRRGPPDTQYF.

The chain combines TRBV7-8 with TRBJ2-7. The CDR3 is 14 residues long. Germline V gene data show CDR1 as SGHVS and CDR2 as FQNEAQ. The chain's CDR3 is CASSLGGVTYEQYF. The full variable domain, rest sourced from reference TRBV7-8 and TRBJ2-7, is GAGVSQSPRYKVAKRGQDVALRCDPISGHVSLFWYQQALGQGPEFLTYFQNEAQLDKSGLPSDRFFAERPEGSVSTLKIQRTQQEDSAVYLCASSLGGVTYEQYFGPGTRLTVT.